This T cell receptor (beta chain) stems from a study of blood T cell repertoires in COVID-19. Study-level background: Whether acute or convalescent, the COVID-19 samples came from the United States, Italy and Spain.

This CDR3 has 12 amino acids. CDR1 is SNHLY and CDR2 is FYNNEI in the germline V gene. The V gene end was trimmed by 8 bases and the J gene end by 7 bases; junction bases not matched to a gene: 2. Original analysis: Reference gene primer amplification in the assay estimated nucleated cell counts. The assay was immunoSEQ multiplex PCR, and TCRdb's table has in-frame clones only and misses some. V, J and clone size derive from that table, while D and trimming were established from the DNA sequence. The data hold about 33,000 clones, with 84% observed a single time. V is TRBV2 and J is TRBJ1-4; 9 bases are shared with TRBD1. The sample was peripheral blood. The clonotype originates from a human donor in a cohort sampled during active COVID-19. The CDR3 region has the DNA TGTGCCAGCCAGGGACAGGGTGAAAAACTGTTTTTT. Its protein product is CASQGQGEKLFF.